This is a list of T cell receptor beta chains from one sample in a study of blood T cells in healthy people across ages. Via MiXCR, TCRdb re-called the 5' RACE reads, giving one row per CDR3 protein. The sample contains fewer than 750,000 distinct CDR3 sequences, more than 45% of which appear only once. The sample consisted of blood. The receptor set was obtained from a woman older than 75 in good health. Both conserved end residues are part of each CDR3. The D gene is left open where the match is weak. Expanded clones get a size class; other rows say once, few or many, or leave the size out.

J gene: TRBJ1-6
CDR3 length: 14
D gene: NA
V gene: TRBV27
clone size: NA
CDR3 protein: CASSLIGGSSPLHF
CDR3 DNA: TGTGCCAGCAGCCTTATAGGGGGGAGTTCACCCCTCCACTTT

J gene: TRBJ2-7
CDR3 length: 13
D gene: NA
V gene: TRBV6-5
clone size: many
CDR3 protein: CASSLGSGYEQYF
CDR3 DNA: TGTGCCAGCAGTTTGGGTAGTGGCTACGAGCAGTACTTC

J gene: TRBJ2-7
CDR3 length: 14
D gene: NA
V gene: TRBV28
clone size: few
CDR3 protein: CASSLRRSYNEQYF
CDR3 DNA: TGTGCCAGCAGTTTACGGCGCTCCTACAATGAGCAGTACTTC

J gene: TRBJ1-1
CDR3 length: 12
D gene: NA
V gene: TRBV29-1
clone size: NA
CDR3 protein: CSAAGENTEAFF
CDR3 DNA: TGCAGCGCCGCAGGAGAGAACACTGAAGCTTTCTTT

J gene: TRBJ2-7
CDR3 length: 12
D gene: NA
V gene: TRBV10-3
clone size: few
CDR3 protein: CAIPLVSYEQYF
CDR3 DNA: TGTGCCATCCCCCTAGTCTCCTACGAGCAGTACTTC

J gene: TRBJ1-5
CDR3 length: 14
D gene: NA
V gene: TRBV7-6
clone size: NA
CDR3 protein: CASSVGGPRQPQHF
CDR3 DNA: TGTGCCAGCAGCGTGGGGGGCCCCAGGCAGCCCCAGCATTTT

J gene: TRBJ2-1
CDR3 length: 13
D gene: NA
V gene: TRBV29-1
clone size: few
CDR3 protein: CSVVLGIPNEQFF
CDR3 DNA: TGCAGCGTTGTTTTGGGAATTCCAAATGAGCAGTTCTTC

J gene: TRBJ1-2
CDR3 length: 16
D gene: TRBD1
V gene: TRBV12-3/TRBV12-4
clone size: many
CDR3 protein: CASSPPRGQGPYGYTF
CDR3 DNA: TGTGCCAGCAGTCCCCCCCGGGGACAGGGACCATATGGCTACACCTTC

J gene: TRBJ2-5
CDR3 length: 12
D gene: NA
V gene: TRBV5-1
clone size: NA
CDR3 protein: CASSQTSETQYF
CDR3 DNA: TGCGCCAGCAGCCAAACTAGTGAGACCCAGTACTTC

J gene: TRBJ2-7
CDR3 length: 13
D gene: NA
V gene: TRBV5-1
clone size: many
CDR3 protein: CASTQDSAYEQYF
CDR3 DNA: TGCGCCAGCACACAAGACAGCGCCTACGAGCAGTACTTC

J gene: TRBJ2-3
CDR3 length: 16
D gene: TRBD1
V gene: TRBV24-1
clone size: NA
CDR3 protein: CATSEDRDEGTDTQYF
CDR3 DNA: TGTGCCACCAGTGAGGACAGGGACGAGGGCACAGATACGCAGTATTTT

J gene: TRBJ2-7
CDR3 length: 15
D gene: TRBD2
V gene: TRBV28
clone size: NA
CDR3 protein: CASSFTSGDLYEQYF
CDR3 DNA: TGTGCCAGCAGTTTCACTAGCGGGGACTTGTACGAGCAGTACTTC

J gene: TRBJ2-3
CDR3 length: 16
D gene: TRBD2
V gene: TRBV2
clone size: few
CDR3 protein: CASSEGLARRTDTQYF
CDR3 DNA: TGTGCCAGCAGTGAGGGACTAGCCCGCCGCACAGATACGCAGTATTTT

J gene: TRBJ2-1
CDR3 length: 14
D gene: TRBD1
V gene: TRBV29-1
clone size: NA
CDR3 protein: CSVDDRGEYNEQFF
CDR3 DNA: TGCAGCGTCGATGACAGGGGTGAATACAATGAGCAGTTCTTC

J gene: TRBJ2-1
CDR3 length: 13
D gene: NA
V gene: TRBV6-2/TRBV6-3
clone size: NA
CDR3 protein: CASSYFRRDEQFF
CDR3 DNA: TGTGCCAGCAGTTACTTTCGCCGGGATGAGCAGTTCTTC

J gene: TRBJ2-6
CDR3 length: 17
D gene: NA
V gene: TRBV24-1
clone size: few
CDR3 protein: CATSDPDSFSGANVLTF
CDR3 DNA: TGTGCCACCAGTGACCCCGACAGCTTCTCTGGGGCCAACGTCCTGACTTTC

J gene: TRBJ2-1
CDR3 length: 13
D gene: TRBD1
V gene: TRBV10-3
clone size: NA
CDR3 protein: CAIKGQVANEQFF
CDR3 DNA: TGTGCCATCAAGGGACAGGTCGCCAATGAGCAGTTCTTC

J gene: TRBJ2-7
CDR3 length: 16
D gene: TRBD1
V gene: TRBV10-3
clone size: NA
CDR3 protein: CAISESVQGASSEQYF
CDR3 DNA: TGTGCCATCAGTGAGTCGGTACAGGGGGCCTCTAGCGAGCAGTACTTC

J gene: TRBJ2-5
CDR3 length: 13
D gene: NA
V gene: TRBV28
clone size: NA
CDR3 protein: CASRLTAQETQYF
CDR3 DNA: TGTGCCAGCAGACTAACAGCGCAAGAGACCCAGTACTTC

J gene: TRBJ2-1
CDR3 length: 15
D gene: NA
V gene: TRBV7-2
clone size: many
CDR3 protein: CASSISVSSYNEQFF
CDR3 DNA: TGTGCCAGCAGTATTAGCGTGAGCTCCTACAATGAGCAGTTCTTC

J gene: TRBJ2-3
CDR3 length: 16
D gene: TRBD2
V gene: TRBV5-1
clone size: many
CDR3 protein: CASRPTSGGSTDTQYF
CDR3 DNA: TGCGCCAGCAGGCCGACTAGCGGGGGAAGCACAGATACGCAGTATTTT

J gene: TRBJ2-3
CDR3 length: 14
D gene: NA
V gene: TRBV9
clone size: many
CDR3 protein: CASSVRTARGTQYF
CDR3 DNA: TGTGCCAGCAGCGTTAGGACGGCTCGGGGTACGCAGTATTTT

J gene: TRBJ2-5
CDR3 length: 11
D gene: NA
V gene: TRBV5-1
clone size: NA
CDR3 protein: CASSAKETQYF
CDR3 DNA: TGCGCCAGCAGCGCCAAGGAGACCCAGTACTTC

J gene: TRBJ1-1
CDR3 length: 15
D gene: NA
V gene: TRBV20-1
clone size: few
CDR3 protein: CSARKGAGMNTEAFF
CDR3 DNA: TGCAGTGCTAGAAAAGGGGCTGGAATGAACACTGAAGCTTTCTTT

J gene: TRBJ2-1
CDR3 length: 16
D gene: NA
V gene: TRBV7-2
clone size: NA
CDR3 protein: CASSLVISGSYNEQFF
CDR3 DNA: TGTGCCAGCAGTTTAGTAATTTCGGGCTCCTACAATGAGCAGTTCTTC

J gene: TRBJ2-1
CDR3 length: 14
D gene: TRBD2
V gene: TRBV20-1
clone size: NA
CDR3 protein: CSARDLAGEIEQFF
CDR3 DNA: TGCAGTGCTAGAGATCTAGCGGGAGAGATTGAGCAGTTCTTC

J gene: TRBJ2-5
CDR3 length: 13
D gene: NA
V gene: TRBV7-8
clone size: many
CDR3 protein: CASSFTLRQTQYF
CDR3 DNA: TGTGCCAGCAGCTTTACCTTGCGACAGACCCAGTACTTC

J gene: TRBJ2-7
CDR3 length: 14
D gene: TRBD1
V gene: TRBV4-1
clone size: few
CDR3 protein: CASSARTGTGEQYF
CDR3 DNA: TGCGCTAGCAGCGCTCGGACAGGGACGGGCGAGCAGTACTTC

J gene: TRBJ1-3
CDR3 length: 15
D gene: NA
V gene: TRBV12-3/TRBV12-4
clone size: few
CDR3 protein: CASSLWQAIPNTIYF
CDR3 DNA: TGTGCCAGCAGTTTATGGCAGGCGATACCCAACACCATATATTTT

J gene: TRBJ2-7
CDR3 length: 13
D gene: NA
V gene: TRBV10-3
clone size: NA
CDR3 protein: CAISEGEGYEQYF
CDR3 DNA: TGTGCCATCAGTGAAGGAGAGGGCTACGAGCAGTACTTC

J gene: TRBJ2-7
CDR3 length: 14
D gene: NA
V gene: TRBV27
clone size: many
CDR3 protein: CASTEIGGAYEQYF
CDR3 DNA: TGTGCCAGCACTGAGATCGGGGGCGCCTACGAGCAGTACTTC

J gene: TRBJ1-6
CDR3 length: 14
D gene: NA
V gene: TRBV7-2
clone size: many
CDR3 protein: CASSPGLLNSPLHF
CDR3 DNA: TGTGCCAGCAGCCCGGGACTGTTAAATTCACCCCTCCACTTT

J gene: TRBJ2-5
CDR3 length: 14
D gene: NA
V gene: TRBV2
clone size: NA
CDR3 protein: CASSESQPQETQYF
CDR3 DNA: TGTGCCAGCAGTGAATCCCAGCCTCAAGAGACCCAGTACTTC

J gene: TRBJ2-1
CDR3 length: 16
D gene: TRBD1
V gene: TRBV19
clone size: few
CDR3 protein: CASSIGQARLYNEQFF
CDR3 DNA: TGTGCCAGTAGTATTGGACAGGCCCGACTTTACAATGAGCAGTTCTTC

J gene: TRBJ1-1
CDR3 length: 17
D gene: TRBD1
V gene: TRBV5-1
clone size: NA
CDR3 protein: CASSLVGGQIMNTEAFF
CDR3 DNA: TGCGCCAGCAGCTTGGTAGGGGGACAGATCATGAACACTGAAGCTTTCTTT

J gene: TRBJ2-5
CDR3 length: 14
D gene: NA
V gene: TRBV4-2
clone size: many
CDR3 protein: CASSLSLYEETQYF
CDR3 DNA: TGTGCCAGCAGCCTAAGCCTCTACGAAGAGACCCAGTACTTC

J gene: TRBJ2-7
CDR3 length: 13
D gene: NA
V gene: TRBV12-3/TRBV12-4
clone size: many
CDR3 protein: CASRDRIRYEQYF
CDR3 DNA: TGTGCCAGCAGAGACAGGATCCGGTACGAGCAGTACTTC

J gene: TRBJ2-5
CDR3 length: 13
D gene: NA
V gene: TRBV20-1
clone size: many
CDR3 protein: CSASGLGQETQYF
CDR3 DNA: TGCAGTGCTAGTGGTCTAGGGCAAGAGACCCAGTACTTC

J gene: TRBJ2-1
CDR3 length: 15
D gene: TRBD2
V gene: TRBV5-1
clone size: NA
CDR3 protein: CASSQVPGGNNEQFF
CDR3 DNA: TGCGCCAGCAGCCAGGTCCCGGGAGGAAATAATGAGCAGTTCTTC

J gene: TRBJ1-5
CDR3 length: 15
D gene: NA
V gene: TRBV5-6
clone size: NA
CDR3 protein: CASNRGGTGNQPQHF
CDR3 DNA: TGTGCCAGCAACAGAGGGGGGACGGGCAATCAGCCCCAGCATTTT

J gene: TRBJ2-7
CDR3 length: 12
D gene: NA
V gene: TRBV20-1
clone size: NA
CDR3 protein: CSAPDLGYEQYF
CDR3 DNA: TGCAGTGCCCCGGATCTGGGTTACGAGCAGTACTTC